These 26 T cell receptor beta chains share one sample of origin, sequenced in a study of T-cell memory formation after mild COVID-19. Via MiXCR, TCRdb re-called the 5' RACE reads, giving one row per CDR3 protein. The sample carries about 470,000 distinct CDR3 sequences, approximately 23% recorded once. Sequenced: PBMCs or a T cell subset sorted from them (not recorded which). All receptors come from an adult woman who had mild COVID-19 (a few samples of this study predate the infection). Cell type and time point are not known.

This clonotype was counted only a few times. CDR3 nucleotide sequence: TGTGCCAGCAGCCAAGATGGGACTAGCGCCTACGAGCAGTACTTC. Translating gives CASSQDGTSAYEQYF. The rearrangement links TRBV3-2 to TRBJ2-7; the table names TRBD2, a call not compared with the DNA. TRBV3-2 is annotated as a pseudogene. This CDR3 has 15 residues.

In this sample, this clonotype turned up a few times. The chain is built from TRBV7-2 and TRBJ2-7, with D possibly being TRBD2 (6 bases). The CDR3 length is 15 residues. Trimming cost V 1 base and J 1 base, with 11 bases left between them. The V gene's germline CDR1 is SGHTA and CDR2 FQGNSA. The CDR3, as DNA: TGTGCCAGCAGCTTAGGGGGGGAAGCATCCTACGAGCAGTACTTC. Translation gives CASSLGGEASYEQYF.

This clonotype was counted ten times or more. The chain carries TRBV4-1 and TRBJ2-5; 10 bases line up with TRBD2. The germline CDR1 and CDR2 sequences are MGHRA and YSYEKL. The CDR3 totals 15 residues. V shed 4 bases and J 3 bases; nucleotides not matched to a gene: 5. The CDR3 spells CASSRDGLAEETQYF. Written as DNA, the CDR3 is TGCGCCAGCAGCCGCGACGGACTAGCGGAAGAGACCCAGTACTTC.

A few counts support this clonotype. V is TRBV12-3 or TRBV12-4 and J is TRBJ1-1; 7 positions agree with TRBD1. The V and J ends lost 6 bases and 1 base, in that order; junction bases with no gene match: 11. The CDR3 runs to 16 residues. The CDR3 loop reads CASRTYGGQTNTEAFF. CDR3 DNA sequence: TGTGCCAGCAGGACGTATGGGGGACAGACGAACACTGAAGCTTTCTTT.

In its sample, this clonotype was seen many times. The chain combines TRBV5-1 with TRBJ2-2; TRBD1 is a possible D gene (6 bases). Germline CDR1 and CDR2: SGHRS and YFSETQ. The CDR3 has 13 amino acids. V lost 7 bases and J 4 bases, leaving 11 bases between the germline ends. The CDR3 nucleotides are TGCGCCAGCGCCTGGACAGCCACCGGGGAGCTGTTTTTT. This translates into CASAWTATGELFF. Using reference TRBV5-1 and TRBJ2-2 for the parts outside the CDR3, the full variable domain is KAGVTQTPRYLIKTRGQQVTLSCSPISGHRSVSWYQQTPGQGLQFLFEYFSETQRNKGNFPGRFSGRQFSNSRSEMNVSTLELGDSALYLCASAWTATGELFFGEGSRLTVL.

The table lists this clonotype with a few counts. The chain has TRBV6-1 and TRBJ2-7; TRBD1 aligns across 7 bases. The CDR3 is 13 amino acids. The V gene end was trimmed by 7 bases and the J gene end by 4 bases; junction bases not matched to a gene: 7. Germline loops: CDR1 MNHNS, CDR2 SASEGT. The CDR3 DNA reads TGTGCCAGCATTGAGGGGGCGTCTTACGAGCAGTACTTC. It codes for CASIEGASYEQYF.

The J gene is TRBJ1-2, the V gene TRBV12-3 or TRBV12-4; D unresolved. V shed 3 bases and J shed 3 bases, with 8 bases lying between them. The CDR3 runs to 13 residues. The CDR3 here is CASSFAPHYGYTF. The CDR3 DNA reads TGTGCCAGCAGTTTCGCCCCCCACTATGGCTACACCTTC.

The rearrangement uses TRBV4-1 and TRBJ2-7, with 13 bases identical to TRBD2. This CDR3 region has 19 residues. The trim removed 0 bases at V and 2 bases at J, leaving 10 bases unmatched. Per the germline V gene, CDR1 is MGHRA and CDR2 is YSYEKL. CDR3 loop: CASSQDLTSGGASAYEQYF. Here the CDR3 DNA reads TGCGCCAGCAGCCAAGATTTAACTAGCGGGGGGGCCTCGGCCTACGAGCAGTACTTC.

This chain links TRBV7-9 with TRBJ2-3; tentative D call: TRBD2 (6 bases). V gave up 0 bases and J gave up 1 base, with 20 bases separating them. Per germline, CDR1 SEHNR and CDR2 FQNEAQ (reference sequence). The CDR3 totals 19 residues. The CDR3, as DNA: TGTGCCAGCAGCTTAGCGCTAACGGCTGCCGGGAGCGGCACAGATACGCAGTATTTT. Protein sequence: CASSLALTAAGSGTDTQYF. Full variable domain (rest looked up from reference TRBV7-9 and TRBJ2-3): DTGVSQNPRHKITKRGQNVTFRCDPISEHNRLYWYRQTLGQGPEFLTYFQNEAQLEKSRLLSDRFSAERPKGSFSTLEIQRTEQGDSAMYLCASSLALTAAGSGTDTQYFGPGTRLTVL.

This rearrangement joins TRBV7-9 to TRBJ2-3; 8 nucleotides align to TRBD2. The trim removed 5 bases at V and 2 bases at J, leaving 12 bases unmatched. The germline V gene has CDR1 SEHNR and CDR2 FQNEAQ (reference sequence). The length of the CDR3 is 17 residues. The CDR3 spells CASSPPRGLEDTDTQYF. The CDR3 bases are TGTGCCAGCAGCCCTCCTCGGGGACTAGAGGACACAGATACGCAGTATTTT.

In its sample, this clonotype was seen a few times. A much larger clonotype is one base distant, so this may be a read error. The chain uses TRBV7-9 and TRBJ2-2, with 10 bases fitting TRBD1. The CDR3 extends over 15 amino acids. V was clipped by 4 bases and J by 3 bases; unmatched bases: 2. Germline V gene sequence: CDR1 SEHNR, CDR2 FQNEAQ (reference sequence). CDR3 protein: CASSSGTGDTGELFF. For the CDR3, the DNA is TGTGCCAGCAGCTCCGGGACAGGGGACACCGGGGAGCTGTTTTTT.

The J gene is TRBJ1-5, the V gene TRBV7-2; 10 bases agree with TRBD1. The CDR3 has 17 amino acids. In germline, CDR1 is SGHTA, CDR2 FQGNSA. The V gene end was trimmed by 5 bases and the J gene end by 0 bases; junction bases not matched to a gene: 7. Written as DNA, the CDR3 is TGTGCCAGCAGCCTGACAGGGGGCGCAGATAGCAATCAGCCCCAGCATTTT. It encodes CASSLTGGADSNQPQHF.

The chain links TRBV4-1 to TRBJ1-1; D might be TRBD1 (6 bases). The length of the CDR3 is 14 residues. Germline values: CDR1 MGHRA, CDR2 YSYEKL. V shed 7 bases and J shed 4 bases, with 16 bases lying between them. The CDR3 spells CASTQGFLSTEAFF. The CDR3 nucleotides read TGCGCCAGCACACAGGGATTTTTGAGCACTGAAGCTTTCTTT.

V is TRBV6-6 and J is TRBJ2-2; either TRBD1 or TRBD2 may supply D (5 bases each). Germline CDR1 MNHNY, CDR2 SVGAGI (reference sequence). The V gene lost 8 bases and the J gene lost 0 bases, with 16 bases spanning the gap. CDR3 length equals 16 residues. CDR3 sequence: CASGARDPSNTGELFF. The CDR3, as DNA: TGTGCCAGCGGTGCCCGGGACCCCTCGAACACCGGGGAGCTGTTTTTT.

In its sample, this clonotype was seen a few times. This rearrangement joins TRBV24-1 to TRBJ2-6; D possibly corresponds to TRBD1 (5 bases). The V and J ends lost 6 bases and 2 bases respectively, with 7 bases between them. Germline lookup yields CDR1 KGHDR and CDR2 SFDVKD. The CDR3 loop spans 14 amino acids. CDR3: CATSPRAGANVLTF. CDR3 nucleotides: TGTGCCACCAGTCCCAGGGCTGGGGCCAACGTCCTGACTTTC.

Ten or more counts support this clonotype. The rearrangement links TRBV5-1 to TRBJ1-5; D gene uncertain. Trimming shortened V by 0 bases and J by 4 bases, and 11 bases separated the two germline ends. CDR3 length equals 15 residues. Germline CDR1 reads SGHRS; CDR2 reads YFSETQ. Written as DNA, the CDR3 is TGCGCCAGCAGCTTGGAGGGAACCGCTAATCAGCCCCAGCATTTT. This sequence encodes CASSLEGTANQPQHF.

CDR3 in amino acids: CATSRGAGGYRNIQYF. As DNA, the CDR3 is TGTGCCACCAGCAGAGGGGCAGGGGGCTATCGGAACATTCAGTACTTC. The V and J genes are TRBV15 and TRBJ2-4, with 8 nucleotides matching TRBD1. Germline values: CDR1 LNHNV, CDR2 YYDKDF (reference sequence). The CDR3 is 16 amino acids. Losses at the gene ends were 1 base for V and 7 bases for J; bases not matched to a gene: 9.

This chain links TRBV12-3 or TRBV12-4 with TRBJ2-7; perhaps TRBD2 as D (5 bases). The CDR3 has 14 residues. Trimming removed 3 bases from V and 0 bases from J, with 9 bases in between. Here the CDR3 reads CASSLLASSYEQYF. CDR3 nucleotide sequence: TGTGCCAGCAGTTTGTTAGCGAGCTCCTACGAGCAGTACTTC.

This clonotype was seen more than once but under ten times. The chain's CDR3 is CASSSLRLAGGMGTQYF. DNA for the CDR3: TGTGCCAGCAGCTCGCTTCGACTAGCGGGGGGCATGGGTACGCAGTATTTT. This rearrangement joins TRBV7-2 to TRBJ2-3; TRBD2 aligns across 13 bases. J lost 8 bases, V lost 4 bases, and 12 bases had no gene match. The CDR3 is made up of 17 amino acids. The germline V gene encodes CDR1 SGHTA and CDR2 FQGNSA. The variable domain in full, with the rest retrieved from reference TRBV7-2 and TRBJ2-3, is GAGVSQSPSNKVTEKGKDVELRCDPISGHTALYWYRQSLGQGLEFLIYFQGNSAPDKSGLPSDRFSAERTGGSVSTLTIQRTQQEDSAVYLCASSSLRLAGGMGTQYFGPGTRLTVL.

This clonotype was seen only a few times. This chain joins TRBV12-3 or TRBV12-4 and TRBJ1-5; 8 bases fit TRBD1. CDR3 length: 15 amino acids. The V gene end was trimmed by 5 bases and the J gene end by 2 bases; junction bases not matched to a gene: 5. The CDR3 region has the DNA TGTGCCAGCAGTCCAAACAGGGGGGGCAATCAGCCCCAGCATTTT. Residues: CASSPNRGGNQPQHF.

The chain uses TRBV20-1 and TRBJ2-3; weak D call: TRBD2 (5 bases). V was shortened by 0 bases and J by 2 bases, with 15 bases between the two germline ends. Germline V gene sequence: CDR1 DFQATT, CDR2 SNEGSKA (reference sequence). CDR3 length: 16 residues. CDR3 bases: TGCAGTGCTAGAGAAGGAGACTTCGGGAACACAGATACGCAGTATTTT. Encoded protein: CSAREGDFGNTDTQYF.

CDR3 in amino acids: CSAGQGGSYEQYF. CDR3 coding DNA: TGCAGCGCTGGACAGGGTGGCTCCTACGAGCAGTACTTC. V usage is TRBV29-1 and J usage is TRBJ2-7, with 8 bases identical to TRBD1. The CDR3 spans 13 residues. Looked up from germline, CDR1 is SQVTM and CDR2 is ANQGSEA. Germline trimming cut 7 bases from V and 0 bases from J; bases unmatched to any gene: 5.

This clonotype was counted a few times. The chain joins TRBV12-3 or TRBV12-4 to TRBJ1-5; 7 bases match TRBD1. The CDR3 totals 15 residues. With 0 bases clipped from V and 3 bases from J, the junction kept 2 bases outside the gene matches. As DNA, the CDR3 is TGTGCCAGCAGTTTAGCAGGGACAGACAATCAGCCCCAGCATTTT. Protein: CASSLAGTDNQPQHF.

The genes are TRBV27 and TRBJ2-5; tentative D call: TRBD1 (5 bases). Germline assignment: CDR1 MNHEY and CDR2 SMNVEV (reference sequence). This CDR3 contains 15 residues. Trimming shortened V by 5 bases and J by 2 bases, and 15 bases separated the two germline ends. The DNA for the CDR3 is TGTGCCAGCAGTCCTACCCCCAGGGTTCAAGAGACCCAGTACTTC. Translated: CASSPTPRVQETQYF.

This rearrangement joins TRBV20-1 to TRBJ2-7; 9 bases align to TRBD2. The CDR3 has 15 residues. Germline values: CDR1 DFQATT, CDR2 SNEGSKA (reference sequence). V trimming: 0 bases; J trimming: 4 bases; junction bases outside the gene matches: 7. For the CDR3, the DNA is TGCAGTGCTAGAGAGAAGGCGGGAGGGCCTTACGAGCAGTACTTC. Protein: CSAREKAGGPYEQYF.

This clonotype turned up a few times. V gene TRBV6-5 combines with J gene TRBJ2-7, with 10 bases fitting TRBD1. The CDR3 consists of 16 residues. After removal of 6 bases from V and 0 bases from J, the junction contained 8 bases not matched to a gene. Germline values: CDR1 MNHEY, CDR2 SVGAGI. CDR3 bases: TGTGCCAGCAGCCCCCGGCGGACAGGGGGCTCCTACGAGCAGTACTTC. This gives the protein CASSPRRTGGSYEQYF.